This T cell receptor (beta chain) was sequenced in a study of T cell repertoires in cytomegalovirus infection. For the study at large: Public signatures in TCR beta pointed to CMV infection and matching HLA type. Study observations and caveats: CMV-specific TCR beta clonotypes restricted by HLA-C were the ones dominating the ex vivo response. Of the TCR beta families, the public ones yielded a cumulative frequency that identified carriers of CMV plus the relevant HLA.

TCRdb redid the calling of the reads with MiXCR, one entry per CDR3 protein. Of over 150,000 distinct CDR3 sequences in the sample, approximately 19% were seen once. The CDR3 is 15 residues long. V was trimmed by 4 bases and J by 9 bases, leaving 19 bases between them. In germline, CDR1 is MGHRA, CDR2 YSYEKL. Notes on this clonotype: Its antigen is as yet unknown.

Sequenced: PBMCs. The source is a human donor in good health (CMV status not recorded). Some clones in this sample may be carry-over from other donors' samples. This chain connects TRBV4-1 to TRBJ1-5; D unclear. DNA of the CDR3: TGCGCCAGCAGCCCGACCGTTTCCAACAACAGGCCCCAGCATTTT. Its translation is CASSPTVSNNRPQHF.